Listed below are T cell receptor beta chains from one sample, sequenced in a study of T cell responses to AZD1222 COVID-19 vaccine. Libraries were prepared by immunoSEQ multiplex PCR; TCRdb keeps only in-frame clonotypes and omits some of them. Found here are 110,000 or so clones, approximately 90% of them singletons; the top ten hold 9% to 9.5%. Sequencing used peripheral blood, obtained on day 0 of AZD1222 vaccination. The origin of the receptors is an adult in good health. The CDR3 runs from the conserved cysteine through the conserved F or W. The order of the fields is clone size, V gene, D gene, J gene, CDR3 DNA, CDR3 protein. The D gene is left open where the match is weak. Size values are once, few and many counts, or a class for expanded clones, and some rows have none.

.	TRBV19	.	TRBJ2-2	TGTGCCAGTACCCGGGTGAGGGGCGGGACCACCGGGGAGCTGTTTTTT	CASTRVRGGTTGELFF
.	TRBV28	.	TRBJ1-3	TGTGCCAGCAGACCACAGGGAGCTGGAAACACCATATATTTT	CASRPQGAGNTIYF
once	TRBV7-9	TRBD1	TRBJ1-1	TGTGCCAGCAGCTTAGAACAGGGGACTGAAGCTTTCTTT	CASSLEQGTEAFF
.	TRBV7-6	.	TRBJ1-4	TGTGCCAGCAGCCCCATTTCCTCCGCAACTAATGAAAAACTGTTTTTT	CASSPISSATNEKLFF
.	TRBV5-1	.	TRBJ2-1	TGCGCCAGCAGCTTGAACAGCTTGGGGCATGAGCAGTTCTTC	CASSLNSLGHEQFF
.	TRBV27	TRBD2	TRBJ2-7	TGTGCCAGCAGTCCCAGGACTAGCGTTTCCTACGAGCAGTACTTC	CASSPRTSVSYEQYF
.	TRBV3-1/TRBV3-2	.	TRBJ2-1	TGTGCCAGCAGCCAGGTCGCCCTTTCCTACAATGAGCAGTTCTTC	CASSQVALSYNEQFF
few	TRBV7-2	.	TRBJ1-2	TGTGCCAGCAGCTTAGTTTCGGGCCTACCCCTCTATGGCTACACCTTC	CASSLVSGLPLYGYTF
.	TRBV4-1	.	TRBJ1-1	TGCGCCAGCATGGGACGAACGATGAACACTGAAGCTTTCTTT	CASMGRTMNTEAFF
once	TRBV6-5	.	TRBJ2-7	TGTGCCAGCAGTTTTCAGACAGGTTCCTACGAGCAGTACTTC	CASSFQTGSYEQYF
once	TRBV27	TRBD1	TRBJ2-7	TGTGCCAGCAGTTTCCGCGCTCGGACAGGGCTCTCCTACGAGCAGTACTTC	CASSFRARTGLSYEQYF
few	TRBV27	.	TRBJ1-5	TGTGCCAGCGGCAGGGTTAGCAATCAGCCCCAGCATTTT	CASGRVSNQPQHF
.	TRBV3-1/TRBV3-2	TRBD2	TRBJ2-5	TGTGCCAGCAGCCACCTAGCGGGCCTAGAGACCCAGTACTTC	CASSHLAGLETQYF
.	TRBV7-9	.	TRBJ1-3	TGTGCCAGCAGCAGTTCGGGACTCCTCTTCGGAAACACCATATATTTT	CASSSSGLLFGNTIYF
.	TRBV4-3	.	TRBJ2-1	TGCGCCAGCAGCCAAGGATTACTAGCAAATGAGCAGTTCTTC	CASSQGLLANEQFF
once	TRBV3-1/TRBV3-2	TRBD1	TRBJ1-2	TGTGCCAGCAGCCTTTACACAGGGGACTATGGCTACACCTTC	CASSLYTGDYGYTF
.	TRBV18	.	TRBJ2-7	TGTGCCAGCTCACCGTACGGACCGCGAGGGGATGAGCAGTACTTC	CASSPYGPRGDEQYF
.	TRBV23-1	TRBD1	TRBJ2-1	TGCGCCAGCAGTCCCTCAACAGGGGGCGGTAGCTCCTACAATGAGCAGTTCTTC	CASSPSTGGGSSYNEQFF
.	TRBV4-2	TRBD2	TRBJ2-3	TGTGCCAGCAGCCAGGCGGGAGACCGCCCCCCCACAGATACGCAGTATTTT	CASSQAGDRPPTDTQYF
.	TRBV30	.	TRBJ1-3	TGTGCCTCAGCCGCAGGGGTTAATGGAAACACCATATATTTT	CASAAGVNGNTIYF
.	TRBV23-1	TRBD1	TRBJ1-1	TGCGCCAGCAGTCAGGGACAGGGGTTTGGCACTGAAGCTTTCTTT	CASSQGQGFGTEAFF
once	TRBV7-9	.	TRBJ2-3	TGTGCCAGCAGCTTAGTTTCCCCCACAGATACGCAGTATTTT	CASSLVSPTDTQYF
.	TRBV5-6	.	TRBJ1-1	TGTGCCAGCAGCTTGGGTGGGGGAAACACTGAAGCTTTCTTT	CASSLGGGNTEAFF
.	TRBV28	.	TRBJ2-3	TGTGCCAGCAGGCCCTCCGGGGCGGTGGATACGCAGTATTTT	CASRPSGAVDTQYF
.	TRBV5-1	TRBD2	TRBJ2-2	TGCGCCAGCAGAACTACCGGGACTAGCAACACCGGGGAGCTGTTTTTT	CASRTTGTSNTGELFF
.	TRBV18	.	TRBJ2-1	TGTGCCAGCTCGCCCGGGACAACTGTCTACAATGAGCAGTTCTTC	CASSPGTTVYNEQFF
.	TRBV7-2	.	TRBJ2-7	TGTGCCAGCAGCCCCAGGTTCCTCTACATCTACGAGCAGTACTTC	CASSPRFLYIYEQYF
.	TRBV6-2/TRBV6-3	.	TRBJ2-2	TGTGCCAGCAGTATGACTCTTCCGGGATCCGGGGAGCTGTTTTTT	CASSMTLPGSGELFF
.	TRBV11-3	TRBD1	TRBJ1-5	TGTGCCAGCACTTGGGGACAGGGCAATCAGCCCCAGCATTTT	CASTWGQGNQPQHF
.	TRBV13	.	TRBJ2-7	TGTGCCAGCAGCTTCCGTCCCCGGGGACCTTCCTACGAGCAGTACTTC	CASSFRPRGPSYEQYF
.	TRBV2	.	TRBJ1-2	TGTGCCAGCAGTGAAGCGCTTTTGGGGGCTGGCTACACCTTC	CASSEALLGAGYTF
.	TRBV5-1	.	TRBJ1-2	TGCGCCAGCAGCCCGGACGGAGCTAACTATGGCTACACCTTC	CASSPDGANYGYTF
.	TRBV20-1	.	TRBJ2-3	TGCAGTGCTAGTACCCCGGGAAACAGAAAAGATACGCAGTATTTT	CSASTPGNRKDTQYF
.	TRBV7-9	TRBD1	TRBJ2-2	TGTGCCAGCAGAAGGGACAGGGGAAACACCGGGGAGCTGTTTTTT	CASRRDRGNTGELFF
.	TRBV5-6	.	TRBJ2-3	TGTGCCAGCAGCTCCCCCTCTCGCACCACAGATACGCAGTATTTT	CASSSPSRTTDTQYF
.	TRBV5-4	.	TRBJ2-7	TGTGCCAGCAGCTTGGAACAGGACTACGATAAGCAGTACTTC	CASSLEQDYDKQYF
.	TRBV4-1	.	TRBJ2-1	TGCGCCAGCAGCCCGGGACACCCGAGGGATGAGCAGTTCTTC	CASSPGHPRDEQFF
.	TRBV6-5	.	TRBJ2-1	TGTGCCAGCATGGCAGGATGGGCGCGGGAGCAGTTCTTC	CASMAGWAREQFF
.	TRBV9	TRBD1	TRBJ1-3	TGTGCCAGCAGCGCCCGGACAGGGGCAAACACCATATATTTT	CASSARTGANTIYF
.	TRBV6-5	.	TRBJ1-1	TGTGCCAGCAGTTACGATCTTGGGGGACCCAACACTGAAGCTTTCTTT	CASSYDLGGPNTEAFF
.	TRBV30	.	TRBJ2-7	TGTGCTCTGGGTAGCGGCATCTCCTACGAGCAGTACTTC	CALGSGISYEQYF
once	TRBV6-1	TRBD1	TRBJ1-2	TGTGCCAGCAGTGACCCTTCTAGGGGGCGCGGAGGCTACACCTTC	CASSDPSRGRGGYTF
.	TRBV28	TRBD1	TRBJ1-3	TGTGCCAGCAGTTTTCAGGGGGCCTTTGGAAACACCATATATTTT	CASSFQGAFGNTIYF
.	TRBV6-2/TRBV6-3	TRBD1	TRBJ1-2	TGTGCCAGCAGCCGTCCAGCAGGGGGCAATTATGGCTACACCTTC	CASSRPAGGNYGYTF
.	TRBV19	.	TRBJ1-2	TGTGCCAGTAGTATGACTTCCGGGAGTAACTATGGCTACACCTTC	CASSMTSGSNYGYTF
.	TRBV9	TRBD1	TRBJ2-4	TGTGCCAGCAGCGTAGCAGGGGCAGGGGGAAACATTCAGTACTTC	CASSVAGAGGNIQYF
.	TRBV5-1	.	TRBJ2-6	TGCGCCAGCAGCTTGGACTGGACTGGGGCCAACGTCCTGACTTTC	CASSLDWTGANVLTF
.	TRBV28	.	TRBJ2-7	TGTGCCAGCAGACCCGGGGCCACCTACGAGCAGTACTTC	CASRPGATYEQYF
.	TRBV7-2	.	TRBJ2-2	TGTGCCAGCAGCTTATATGTGACCGGGGAGCTGTTTTTT	CASSLYVTGELFF
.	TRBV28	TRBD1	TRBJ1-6	TGTGCCAGCAGTTTAAAGGGCCCCCGGGACAGGGATCATTCACCCCTCCACTTT	CASSLKGPRDRDHSPLHF
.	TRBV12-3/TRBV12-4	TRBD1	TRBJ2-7	TGTGCCAGCACCTTGGGACAGGGCTACGAGCAGTACTTC	CASTLGQGYEQYF
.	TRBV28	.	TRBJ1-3	TGTGCCAGCAAATCTCGAGCTACGGAATACACCATATATTTT	CASKSRATEYTIYF
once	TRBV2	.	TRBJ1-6	TGTGCCAGCAGTGAGGGGCGGGTAAGGTCACCCCTCCACTTT	CASSEGRVRSPLHF
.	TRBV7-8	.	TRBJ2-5	TGTGCCAGCAGGATACTGGCGGGGAGAGAGACCCAGTACTTC	CASRILAGRETQYF
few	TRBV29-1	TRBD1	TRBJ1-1	TGCAGCGTTGGGGCGGGACAGGGTTCCGAAGCTTTCTTT	CSVGAGQGSEAFF
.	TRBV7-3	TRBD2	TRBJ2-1	TGTGCCAGCAGCTCGACTAGCGGGAGGGCGGGGGAGCAGTTCTTC	CASSSTSGRAGEQFF